These 30 T cell receptor beta chains originate from one sample sequenced in a study of cytomegalovirus exposure and HLA in healthy donors. Amplification used 60 Vbeta primers and 13 Jbeta primers. Here immunoSEQ multiplex PCR was the method, and the copy in TCRdb shows in-frame clones only, minus some. Altogether some 200,000 clones are present, 85% to 90% being singletons, with the ten largest covering 0.95% to 1.1%. The sequenced sample was PBMCs. The receptor set was obtained from a woman under 30 in good health and CMV-seronegative.

This clone was seen a single time. The V and J genes are TRBV4-3 and TRBJ1-5; D gene ambiguous. V lost 3 bases and J 2 bases, leaving 17 bases between the germline ends. CDR3 length equals 17 residues. CDR1 is LGHNA, CDR2 YSLEER, per germline. CDR3 sequence reads: CASSQEVSRRGNQPQHF. For the CDR3, the DNA is TGCGCCAGCAGCCAGGAAGTCAGCCGCCGGGGCAATCAGCCCCAGCATTTT.

V and J are TRBV4-1 and TRBJ2-1; no firm D call. The germline CDR1 and CDR2 sequences are MGHRA and YSYEKL. The V gene lost 0 bases and the J gene lost 0 bases, with 12 bases spanning the gap. The CDR3 has 17 residues. In DNA, the CDR3 is TGCGCCAGCAGCCAAGATCGCGAGACAAACTCCTACAATGAGCAGTTCTTC. This encodes CASSQDRETNSYNEQFF.

This sequence joins TRBV5-6 and TRBJ2-2, with D possibly TRBD2 on 6 matching bases. The germline gives CDR1 SGHDT, CDR2 YYEEEE. This CDR3 region has 15 residues. Trimming shortened V by 0 bases and J by 5 bases, and 11 bases separated the two germline ends. CDR3 DNA: TGTGCCAGCAGCTTGGGTCGGAGGGTTACCGGGGAGCTGTTTTTT. Amino acids: CASSLGRRVTGELFF.

This clone came up once. V is TRBV27 and J is TRBJ2-7; D is possibly TRBD1 (6 bases). The germline V gene encodes CDR1 MNHEY and CDR2 SMNVEV (reference sequence). The CDR3 totals 15 residues. With 5 bases removed from V and 3 bases from J, the gap between germline ends came to 17 bases. CDR3: CASSNHRESLYEQYF. The CDR3, as DNA: TGTGCCAGCAGTAATCACAGGGAGAGCCTCTACGAGCAGTACTTC.

The chain uses TRBV4-3 and TRBJ2-3; 7 bases line up with TRBD1. The length of the CDR3 is 18 residues. With V trimmed by 0 bases and J by 1 base, 10 bases remained unmatched. Germline-derived CDR1 and CDR2 are LGHNA and YSLEER. CDR3 in DNA: TGCGCCAGCAGCCAAGATCTTTGGTGGCAGGGGGGCACAGATACGCAGTATTTT. Translated: CASSQDLWWQGGTDTQYF.

The chain joins TRBV7-2 to TRBJ1-1; 10 positions match TRBD1. In germline, CDR1 is SGHTA, CDR2 FQGNSA. The V segment lost 5 bases and the J segment 5 bases; nucleotides outside the gene matches: 8. The CDR3 has 15 amino acids. In DNA, the CDR3 is TGTGCCAGCAGCCTTGGGACAGGGGTAAGGACTGAAGCTTTCTTT. This translates into CASSLGTGVRTEAFF.

This sequence joins TRBV4-2 and TRBJ2-5; 11 nucleotides agree with TRBD2. Germline loops: CDR1 LGHNA, CDR2 YNFKEQ. The CDR3 spans 17 residues. Unmatched junction bases numbered 8, after V lost 1 base and J lost 4 bases. The CDR3 nucleotides are TGTGCCAGCAGCCAAGCGAGTGGTAGCGGGGGGGGAGAGACCCAGTACTTC. Its protein is CASSQASGSGGGETQYF.

The chain joins TRBV4-3 to TRBJ2-3; TRBD2 matches 9 bases. From germline, CDR1 is LGHNA and CDR2 YSLEER. The CDR3 is made up of 17 amino acids. V trimming: 0 bases; J trimming: 3 bases; junction bases outside the gene matches: 7. The DNA for the CDR3 is TGCGCCAGCAGCCAAGATAAAGGAAGCGGGAGGACAGATACGCAGTATTTT. Translating gives CASSQDKGSGRTDTQYF.

The chain links TRBV12-5 to TRBJ1-1; D is undetermined. This CDR3 has 12 residues. V dropped 5 bases and J dropped 7 bases, with 11 bases sitting between them. The germline gives CDR1 LGHNT, CDR2 FRNRAP. The CDR3 nucleotides are TGTGCTAGTGGTCCGTCGAGGAGTGAAGCTTTCTTT. It translates to CASGPSRSEAFF.

This chain uses TRBV2 with TRBJ2-3; 12 bases fit TRBD2. The CDR3 covers 17 residues. Unmatched junction bases numbered 12, after V lost 11 bases and J lost 0 bases. Germline CDR1 and CDR2: SNHLY and FYNNEI. CDR3 bases: TGTGCCGCCTTTATGCTAGCGGGGGGGCTTAGCACAGATACGCAGTATTTT. This encodes CAAFMLAGGLSTDTQYF.

V usage is TRBV5-4 and J usage is TRBJ2-5; TRBD1 aligns across 9 bases. The J call could be wrong; TRBJ2-7 is a better fit for the DNA end. Germline lookup yields CDR1 SGHNT and CDR2 YYREEE (reference sequence). This CDR3 comprises 15 residues. This CDR3 is CASSWGPDRGSEQYF. Here the CDR3 DNA reads TGTGCCAGCAGCTGGGGACCGGACAGGGGTTCCGAGCAGTACTTC.

The chain recombines TRBV15 with TRBJ1-6; 9 bases line up with TRBD1. Germline V gene data show CDR1 as LNHNV and CDR2 as YYDKDF (reference sequence). Trimming took 4 bases from V and 7 from J; bases not matched to a gene: 5. The CDR3 sequence is 15 residues long. CDR3 sequence (DNA): TGTGCCACCAGCAAGGCGGGACAGGGAAATTCACCCCTCCACTTT. Its protein is CATSKAGQGNSPLHF.

The J gene is TRBJ1-1, the V gene TRBV27; D gene ambiguous. The CDR3 runs to 14 residues. V lost 6 bases and J lost 3, with 14 bases in between. Germline lookup yields CDR1 MNHEY and CDR2 SMNVEV (reference sequence). The CDR3 here is CASSPYVADTEAFF. The CDR3 nucleotides are TGTGCCAGCAGCCCGTACGTTGCGGACACTGAAGCTTTCTTT.

Only a few counts were recorded for this clone. The V and J genes are TRBV7-9 and TRBJ2-5; possibly TRBD2 for D (6 bases). This CDR3 has 13 residues. The V and J ends lost 7 bases and 4 bases respectively, with 13 bases between them. Germline assignment: CDR1 SEHNR and CDR2 FQNEAQ (reference sequence). CDR3 residues: CASTLTSTETQYF. The DNA for the CDR3 is TGTGCCAGCACGCTCACTAGCACAGAGACCCAGTACTTC.

The chain uses TRBV7-9 and TRBJ1-3; a weak D match, TRBD1 (5 bases). The CDR3 totals 15 residues. The germline V gene has CDR1 SEHNR and CDR2 FQNEAQ (reference sequence). The germline V and J ends were trimmed by 4 bases and 1 base, with 11 bases remaining between them. The CDR3 region is CASSSGTLSGNTIYF. CDR3 in DNA: TGTGCCAGCAGCTCCGGGACTCTGTCTGGAAACACCATATATTTT.

J is TRBJ2-7 and V is TRBV28, with D perhaps TRBD2 (7 bases). The germline gives CDR1 MDHEN, CDR2 SYDVKM. The V gene lost 5 bases and the J gene lost 9 bases, with 26 bases spanning the gap. The CDR3 has 16 amino acids. Here the CDR3 DNA reads TGTGCCAGCAGTCCCCCTCTCGACGGGGGGCGGGCGAGGCAGTACTTC. Its translation: CASSPPLDGGRARQYF.

The V and J genes are TRBV5-1 and TRBJ2-2; 9 nucleotides align to TRBD1. The junction had 6 bases not matched to a gene; V was cut back by 6 bases and J by 6 bases. Germline CDR1 reads SGHRS; CDR2 reads YFSETQ. The CDR3 covers 14 residues. CDR3 residues: CASNDRGMAGELFF. The CDR3 DNA is TGCGCCAGCAACGACAGGGGGATGGCCGGGGAGCTGTTTTTT.

This sequence joins TRBV4-1 and TRBJ1-3, with D tentatively TRBD1 (5 bases). CDR1 is MGHRA, CDR2 YSYEKL, per germline. Trimming removed 4 bases at V and 1 base at J, with 14 bases between. This CDR3 is built from 16 residues. The CDR3, as DNA: TGCGCCAGCAGCCCGGATGCAGGGAATTCTGGAAACACCATATATTTT. Translated, it gives CASSPDAGNSGNTIYF.

The chain employs TRBV5-1 and TRBJ1-4; D is unresolved. The CDR3 runs to 14 residues. The ends were cut back, 4 bases at V and 0 bases at J, with 7 bases in the middle. Germline CDR1 is SGHRS and CDR2 is YFSETQ. The CDR3 spells CASSTGSTNEKLFF. CDR3 bases: TGCGCCAGCAGCACGGGATCAACTAATGAAAAACTGTTTTTT. Full variable domain (rest looked up from reference TRBV5-1 and TRBJ1-4): KAGVTQTPRYLIKTRGQQVTLSCSPISGHRSVSWYQQTPGQGLQFLFEYFSETQRNKGNFPGRFSGRQFSNSRSEMNVSTLELGDSALYLCASSTGSTNEKLFFGSGTQLSVL.

The chain links TRBV11-2 to TRBJ1-2, with 9 positions matching TRBD1. V was pared by 4 bases and J by 5 bases, with 8 bases of the junction left unmatched. Germline CDR1 reads SGHAT; CDR2 reads FQNNGV. CDR3 length equals 15 residues. DNA of the CDR3: TGTGCCAGCAGCTCCGGGACAGGGTTTGTTTATGGCTACACCTTC. Amino acids: CASSSGTGFVYGYTF.

The rearrangement joins TRBV13 to TRBJ2-1, with D tentatively TRBD2 (6 bases). This CDR3 spans 13 amino acids. From germline, CDR1 is PRHDT and CDR2 FYEKMQ (reference sequence). V was cut by 5 bases and J by 8 bases, with 13 bases left in between. CDR3: CASSQGTFDEQFF. The CDR3 DNA reads TGTGCCAGCAGCCAAGGGACTTTTGATGAGCAGTTCTTC. The entire variable domain, with the rest obtained from reference TRBV13 and TRBJ2-1, is as follows: AAGVIQSPRHLIKEKRETATLKCYPIPRHDTVYWYQQGPGQDPQFLISFYEKMQSDKGSIPDRFSAQQFSDYHSELNMSSLELGDSALYFCASSQGTFDEQFFGPGTRLTVL.

The chain couples TRBV19 to TRBJ2-7; 12 nucleotides line up with TRBD2. The trim removed 3 bases at V and 2 bases at J, leaving 5 bases unmatched. The CDR3 has 16 amino acids. The germline CDR1 and CDR2 sequences are LNHDA and SQIVND (reference sequence). DNA for the CDR3: TGTGCCAGTAGTATCAAGCTAGCGGGAGGGACCTACGAGCAGTACTTC. Translating gives CASSIKLAGGTYEQYF.

This clone was seen only once. V usage is TRBV7-2 and J usage is TRBJ2-1; no firm D call. The CDR3 totals 14 residues. CDR1 SGHTA and CDR2 FQGNSA come from the germline V gene. The germline V and J ends were trimmed by 1 base and 7 bases, with 11 bases remaining between them. The CDR3 bases are TGTGCCAGCAGCTTAGTAGGAGCCACGAATGAGCAGTTCTTC. Its translation: CASSLVGATNEQFF.

The chain links TRBV7-9 to TRBJ2-1; no clear D gene. CDR3 length equals 13 residues. V lost 1 base and J lost 7, with 8 bases in between. Germline V gene sequence: CDR1 SEHNR, CDR2 FQNEAQ (reference sequence). The CDR3 spells CASSLGQLNEQFF. In DNA, the CDR3 is TGTGCCAGCAGCTTAGGGCAGTTGAATGAGCAGTTCTTC.

The chain joins TRBV6-1 to TRBJ1-1; D is uncertain. V was trimmed by 6 bases and J by 0 bases, leaving 11 bases between them. The germline CDR1 and CDR2 sequences are MNHNS and SASEGT. CDR3 length: 14 residues. CDR3 DNA sequence: TGTGCCAGCAGACCGAATGCGATGAACACTGAAGCTTTCTTT. Translated, it gives CASRPNAMNTEAFF.

The chain has TRBV5-4 and TRBJ2-2, with TRBD1 identical over 10 bases. Germline V lookup: CDR1 SGHNT, CDR2 YYREEE (reference sequence). The CDR3 covers 16 residues. V was pared by 5 bases and J by 2 bases, with 6 bases of the junction left unmatched. CDR3 in amino acids: CASRFGTGVNTGELFF. The CDR3, as DNA: TGTGCCAGCAGGTTTGGGACAGGGGTTAACACCGGGGAGCTGTTTTTT.

J is TRBJ2-7 and V is TRBV4-2; possibly TRBD1 for D (5 bases). V lost 0 bases and J 4 bases, leaving 10 bases between the germline ends. The CDR3 loop spans 14 amino acids. Germline V gene lookup returns CDR1 LGHNA and CDR2 YNFKEQ. CDR3: CASSQDSQVYEQYF. The CDR3 region has the DNA TGTGCCAGCAGCCAAGATTCACAGGTTTACGAGCAGTACTTC.

This sequence joins TRBV18 and TRBJ1-3; TRBD1 matches 7 bases. Germline-derived CDR1 and CDR2 are KGHSH and LQKENI. This CDR3 has 17 amino acids. Unmatched junction bases numbered 8, after V lost 3 bases and J lost 0 bases. CDR3 nucleotides: TGTGCCAGCTCACCGAACCTACAGGGGTCCTCTGGAAACACCATATATTTT. This gives the protein CASSPNLQGSSGNTIYF.

About this clone: The same CDR3 arises from other DNA sequences in this sample as well. The chain carries TRBV27 and TRBJ1-1; D gene ambiguous. This CDR3 region has 14 residues. CDR1 is MNHEY, CDR2 SMNVEV, per germline (reference sequence). V was pared by 3 bases and J by 2 bases, with 10 bases between. The CDR3 DNA is TGTGCCAGCAGTTTCGGAGGGCTTAACACTGAAGCTTTCTTT. It codes for CASSFGGLNTEAFF.

J is TRBJ1-2 and V is TRBV5-1, with D possibly being TRBD1 (6 bases). CDR1 is SGHRS, CDR2 YFSETQ, per germline. Deletions cut 2 bases from V and 8 bases from J, with 13 bases between. The CDR3 extends over 13 amino acids. This CDR3 is CASSFDTGHGYTF. The CDR3 bases are TGCGCCAGCAGCTTCGATACAGGGCACGGCTACACCTTC.